The entry that follows covers one TCR beta chain sequence. While infection was still active, Seattle patients were enrolled and then followed longitudinally. The sample is drawn from a study of blood T cell repertoires in COVID-19. Study in general: Specimens from acute and convalescent COVID-19 originated in the United States, Italy and Spain. T cells, B-cell-depleted T cells, or PBMCs supplied cDNA or gDNA.

CDR1 KGHDR and CDR2 SFDVKD come from the germline V gene. The CDR3 has 17 amino acids. The junction had 13 bases not matched to a gene; V was cut back by 3 bases and J by 5 bases. Original handling: For nucleated cells, counts were estimated from reference gene primer amplification. Some clones are missing from TCRdb's copy, which holds only in-frame ones; the method was immunoSEQ multiplex PCR. D and trimming come from the DNA, and the V and J calls and clone size come from that table. This table has some 260,000 clones, approximately 88% appearing once. Sequenced input: peripheral blood. The chain joins TRBV24-1 to TRBJ2-5; 8 bases are a match to TRBD2. This receptor was obtained from a woman in her 30s with COVID-19, enrolled during active disease. The CDR3 DNA follows: TGTGCCACCAGTGATCCCGGACTAGCAACAGCGGGGGAGACCCAGTACTTC. Residues: CATSDPGLATAGETQYF.